These 22 T cell receptor beta chains were all obtained from the same sample, sequenced in a study of Ad26.COV2.S vaccination and SARS-CoV-2 variants. This sample's treatment: 15 to 20 received Ad26.COV2.S at low or high dose, single or two shots; 5 received placebo; per-sample allocation not given. After the first vaccine or placebo injection, samples were drawn on day 63. Clones were read by immunoSEQ multiplex PCR, and TCRdb kept only the in-frame ones, dropping some. The table has more than 400,000 clones, about 92% seen once. The specimen was peripheral blood, collected in a trial of Ad26.COV2.S vaccine versus placebo. These receptors were collected from a person between 18 and 60 years old who received the Ad26.COV2.S COVID-19 vaccine or a placebo.

This rearrangement joins TRBV28 to TRBJ2-1; TRBD2 agrees at 10 bases. V lost 7 bases, J lost 2 bases, and 5 bases stayed unmatched. CDR1 and CDR2 (germline): MDHEN, SYDVKM. The length of the CDR3 is 15 residues. This chain's CDR3 is CASIAAGGPYNEQFF. CDR3 in DNA: TGTGCCAGCATCGCAGCGGGAGGGCCCTACAATGAGCAGTTCTTC.

This rearrangement joins TRBV24-1 to TRBJ2-2, with D possibly being TRBD1 (5 bases). The CDR3 consists of 16 residues. V dropped 4 bases and J dropped 1 base, with 12 bases sitting between them. Germline V gene sequence: CDR1 KGHDR, CDR2 SFDVKD. CDR3 sequence reads: CATSDPSRGNTGELFF. The CDR3 DNA reads TGTGCCACCAGTGACCCTTCTAGGGGGAACACCGGGGAGCTGTTTTTT.

The gene calls are TRBV7-9 and TRBJ1-3, with TRBD1 as a possible D gene (6 bases). Germline values: CDR1 SEHNR, CDR2 FQNEAQ (reference sequence). Trimming took 4 bases from V and 3 from J, leaving 16 bases between them. There are 16 residues in the CDR3. The CDR3 bases are TGTGCCAGCAGCTCGATGTACAGGGACATTGGAAACACCATATATTTT. Its translation: CASSSMYRDIGNTIYF. Supplemented by reference TRBV7-9 and TRBJ1-3, the full variable domain reads DTGVSQNPRHKITKRGQNVTFRCDPISEHNRLYWYRQTLGQGPEFLTYFQNEAQLEKSRLLSDRFSAERPKGSFSTLEIQRTEQGDSAMYLCASSSMYRDIGNTIYFGEGSWLTVV.

J is TRBJ2-1 and V is TRBV9; a weak D match, TRBD2 (6 bases). From germline, CDR1 is SGDLS and CDR2 YYNGEE. Between the trimmed V and J ends, which lost 2 bases and 3 bases, there was a span of 9 bases. The CDR3 is 14 amino acids. CDR3 DNA sequence: TGTGCCAGCAGCGTTCGGGGAGGCTACAATGAGCAGTTCTTC. Translated, it gives CASSVRGGYNEQFF.

A single count supports this clone. J is TRBJ2-3 and V is TRBV24-1; D might be TRBD1 or TRBD2, each matching 6 bases. Germline-derived CDR1 and CDR2 are KGHDR and SFDVKD. The CDR3 consists of 13 residues. V shed 9 bases and J shed 4 bases, with 13 bases lying between them. The CDR3 DNA follows: TGTGCCACCGGGGACGGGGGCGCAGATACGCAGTATTTT. Protein: CATGDGGADTQYF.

The J gene is TRBJ2-3, the V gene TRBV24-1; 7 bases agree with TRBD1. Germline V lookup: CDR1 KGHDR, CDR2 SFDVKD. V was clipped by 3 bases and J by 0 bases; unmatched bases: 8. The CDR3 runs 17 residues. CDR3 DNA sequence: TGTGCCACCAGTGATACTCGACAGGGCCCGAGCACAGATACGCAGTATTTT. Its translation: CATSDTRQGPSTDTQYF.

This clone was seen only a few times. The chain combines TRBV9 with TRBJ2-7; D gene unclear. The CDR3 consists of 14 residues. Germline V lookup: CDR1 SGDLS, CDR2 YYNGEE. The ends were cut back, 0 bases at V and 3 bases at J, with 10 bases in the middle. Here the CDR3 reads CASSVEAEIYEQYF. In DNA form, the CDR3 reads TGTGCCAGCAGCGTAGAGGCAGAAATCTACGAGCAGTACTTC.

This rearrangement joins TRBV6-6 to TRBJ1-3; D might be TRBD1 (5 bases). The V end lost 11 bases, the J end lost 6 bases, and 17 bases lay between the germline ends. The CDR3 consists of 13 residues. Germline V gene lookup returns CDR1 MNHNY and CDR2 SVGAGI (reference sequence). CDR3 loop: CAVARQGENTIYF. Here the CDR3 DNA reads TGTGCCGTCGCGCGGCAGGGCGAAAACACCATATATTTT.

A single count supports this clone. One end of the junction is discordant with germline, which a read error may explain. The DNA of the CDR3 is TGTGCCAGCAGCTACTCAGATACGCAGTATTTT. This translates into CASSYSDTQYF. This chain connects TRBV6-5 to TRBJ2-3; D is unresolved. This CDR3 contains 11 residues. Germline V lookup: CDR1 MNHEY, CDR2 SVGAGI.

The V and J genes are TRBV4-2 and TRBJ2-1, with 8 nucleotides matching TRBD2. The V segment lost 0 bases and the J segment 8 bases; nucleotides outside the gene matches: 12. The CDR3 is 17 amino acids. Germline values: CDR1 LGHNA, CDR2 YNFKEQ. The CDR3 region is CASSQDKALAGLYEQFF. The DNA of the CDR3 is TGTGCCAGCAGCCAAGATAAGGCCCTAGCGGGTCTATATGAGCAGTTCTTC.

The chain recombines TRBV12-5 with TRBJ1-2, with 12 bases that match TRBD1. The ends lost 3 bases at V and 7 bases at J; junction bases unmatched: 9. CDR3 length: 16 amino acids. Germline V gene sequence: CDR1 LGHNT, CDR2 FRNRAP. The CDR3 DNA reads as TGTGCTAGTGGTTTTGGTCAGGGACAGGGGGCGGGTGGCTACACCTTC. Translating it yields CASGFGQGQGAGGYTF.

The chain joins TRBV27 to TRBJ2-7; possibly TRBD2 for D (6 bases). V lost 3 bases and J 5 bases, leaving 11 bases between the germline ends. Germline loops: CDR1 MNHEY, CDR2 SMNVEV (reference sequence). There are 13 residues in the CDR3. The DNA of the CDR3 is TGTGCCAGCAGTTTGGCGGGGTGGGACGAGCAGTACTTC. Translating gives CASSLAGWDEQYF.

The CDR3 is CASSLAQGADGYTF. Written as DNA, the CDR3 is TGTGCCAGCAGCTTAGCGCAGGGGGCTGACGGCTACACCTTC. V usage is TRBV7-2 and J usage is TRBJ1-2; 8 bases line up with TRBD1. Germline CDR1 SGHTA, CDR2 FQGNSA. V was pared by 0 bases and J by 8 bases, with 5 bases of the junction left unmatched. CDR3 length: 14 residues.

This chain links TRBV9 with TRBJ1-6; no clear D gene. This CDR3 is 17 amino acids long. Germline V gene lookup returns CDR1 SGDLS and CDR2 YYNGEE. V was trimmed by 1 base and J by 0 bases, leaving 11 bases between them. The CDR3 sequence: CASSVSGHSSYNSPLHF. DNA for the CDR3: TGTGCCAGCAGCGTATCAGGTCACAGCTCCTATAATTCACCCCTCCACTTT.

The chain joins TRBV4-2 to TRBJ2-1; the D is unclear. The length of the CDR3 is 12 residues. V shed 3 bases and J shed 7 bases, with 7 bases lying between them. The germline V gene has CDR1 LGHNA and CDR2 YNFKEQ. CDR3 sequence reads: CASSQPGNEQFF. The CDR3 bases are TGTGCCAGCAGCCAGCCCGGAAATGAGCAGTTCTTC.

This rearrangement joins TRBV29-1 to TRBJ2-7; 7 positions match TRBD1. The CDR3 covers 13 residues. V was clipped by 1 base and J by 5 bases; unmatched bases: 5. CDR1 and CDR2 (germline): SQVTM, ANQGSEA. The DNA for the CDR3 is TGCAGCGTTGAAGGCAGGGGGTTCCACGAGCAGTACTTC. This translates into CSVEGRGFHEQYF.

V and J are TRBV13 and TRBJ2-7, with TRBD1 matching 7 bases. CDR1 PRHDT and CDR2 FYEKMQ come from the germline V gene (reference sequence). V lost 2 bases and J lost 6; bases outside the gene matches: 10. The CDR3 consists of 15 residues. The CDR3 spells CASSLRGQQGTEQYF. In DNA, the CDR3 is TGTGCCAGCAGCTTAAGGGGCCAACAGGGGACCGAGCAGTACTTC.

The CDR3 loop reads CSVGGLAGMSEQYF. The CDR3 DNA follows: TGCAGCGTGGGAGGACTAGCGGGTATGAGTGAGCAGTACTTC. The gene calls are TRBV29-1 and TRBJ2-7; 11 nucleotides line up with TRBD2. V was clipped by 6 bases and J by 7 bases; unmatched bases: 11. The CDR3 runs 14 residues. Germline V gene data show CDR1 as SQVTM and CDR2 as ANQGSEA.

J is TRBJ2-5 and V is TRBV7-9; TRBD2 matches at 12 bases. The CDR3 totals 15 residues. J was trimmed by 2 bases and V by 5 bases; bases with no gene match: 3. Germline-derived CDR1 and CDR2 are SEHNR and FQNEAQ (reference sequence). CDR3 loop: CASSLLAGGQETQYF. CDR3 coding DNA: TGTGCCAGCAGCCTACTAGCGGGAGGACAAGAGACCCAGTACTTC.

This sequence joins TRBV28 and TRBJ2-2, with unresolved D. From germline, CDR1 is MDHEN and CDR2 SYDVKM. V was cut by 5 bases and J by 6 bases, with 4 bases left in between. The CDR3 length is 11 residues. The CDR3 spells CASSSPGELFF. Written as DNA, the CDR3 is TGTGCCAGCAGTAGCCCCGGGGAGCTGTTTTTT. The variable domain in full, with the rest retrieved from reference TRBV28 and TRBJ2-2, is DVKVTQSSRYLVKRTGEKVFLECVQDMDHENMFWYRQDPGLGLRLIYFSYDVKMKEKGDIPEGYSVSREKKERFSLILESASTNQTSMYLCASSSPGELFFGEGSRLTVL.

V usage is TRBV5-1 and J usage is TRBJ1-1; tentative D call: TRBD1 (6 bases). CDR3 size: 15 residues. The V and J ends lost 0 bases and 1 base respectively, with 10 bases between them. CDR1 is SGHRS, CDR2 YFSETQ, per germline. In DNA, the CDR3 is TGCGCCAGCAGCTTGGAGGGGACAAAGAACACTGAAGCTTTCTTT. The encoded protein is CASSLEGTKNTEAFF.

The chain recombines TRBV27 with TRBJ2-7; maybe TRBD1 (6 bases). This CDR3 region has 15 residues. Trimming shortened V by 5 bases and J by 1 base, and 15 bases separated the two germline ends. CDR1 is MNHEY, CDR2 SMNVEV, per germline (reference sequence). The CDR3, as DNA: TGTGCCAGCAGTCCACGACAGGTTTTTTCCTACGAGCAGTACTTC. Residues: CASSPRQVFSYEQYF.